A single sample gave rise to the 20 T cell receptor beta chains below, sequenced in a study of OX40 agonist ivuxolimab in advanced cancers. The protocol used for the library was the immunoSEQ multiplex PCR assay. This is the immuneACCESS table as TCRdb keeps it, with only in-frame sequences that have V and J called. A part of the clones is gone; compared with another copy, unresolved V genes explain less than half, and the rest is unexplained. The table for this sample lists tens of thousands of clones; approximately 84% of them were counted only once. The ten largest make up around 28% of the sample. Sequenced here: CD4+ or CD8+ T cells sorted from blood, sampled in a trial of the OX40 agonist ivuxolimab. The receptors here all came from an adult with an advanced solid tumor such as melanoma, head and neck, liver or kidney cancer.

The chain employs TRBV2 and TRBJ1-1; a weak D match, TRBD1 (5 bases). The CDR3 has 11 amino acids. The germline V gene has CDR1 SNHLY and CDR2 FYNNEI. In DNA form, the CDR3 reads TGTGCTGATCAGGGTAGCACTGAAGCTTTCTTT. Residues: CADQGSTEAFF.

This chain uses TRBV27 with TRBJ2-3; 14 bases agree with TRBD2. The CDR3 runs to 15 residues. The junction had 3 bases not matched to a gene; V was cut back by 6 bases and J by 4 bases. Germline lookup yields CDR1 MNHEY and CDR2 SMNVEV (reference sequence). The CDR3 DNA reads as TGTGCCAGCAGCGGACTAGCGGGGGGCTCAGATACGCAGTATTTT. Its translation is CASSGLAGGSDTQYF.

The chain uses TRBV21-1 and TRBJ2-7; the D call of TRBD1 is as the table states it, not checked on the DNA. TRBV21-1 is described as a pseudogene. This CDR3 has 16 residues. CDR3 DNA: TGTGCCAGCAGCAAAGCTAGGACAGGGGACTCGTACGAGCAGTACTTC. This codes for CASSKARTGDSYEQYF.

The chain joins TRBV7-9 to TRBJ1-4; D call uncertain. The germline CDR1 and CDR2 sequences are SEHNR and FQNEAQ (reference sequence). Trimming took 0 bases from V and 1 from J, leaving 15 bases between them. CDR3 length: 18 amino acids. DNA for the CDR3: TGTGCCAGCAGCTTAGCAGGGCGCCCAATCGTAACTAATGAAAAACTGTTTTTT. It codes for CASSLAGRPIVTNEKLFF.

The chain links TRBV5-5 to TRBJ2-7, with 8 bases fitting TRBD1. With 0 bases clipped from V and 4 bases from J, the junction kept 3 bases outside the gene matches. The V gene's germline CDR1 is SGHKS and CDR2 YYEKEE (reference sequence). This CDR3 is built from 14 residues. The CDR3 sequence is CASSLGQGAYEQYF. CDR3 DNA sequence: TGTGCCAGCAGCTTGGGGCAGGGGGCTTACGAGCAGTACTTC.

The V call is TRBV6-6, the J call TRBJ2-2; possibly TRBD1 for D (7 bases). The CDR3 has 13 amino acids. Germline lookup yields CDR1 MNHNY and CDR2 SVGAGI (reference sequence). Between the trimmed V and J ends, which lost 7 bases and 4 bases, there was a span of 10 bases. The CDR3 loop reads CASTGGGTGELFF. In DNA form, the CDR3 reads TGTGCCAGCACAGGGGGAGGCACCGGGGAGCTGTTTTTT.

V gene TRBV6-6 combines with J gene TRBJ1-5, with D perhaps matching TRBD1 (5 bases). Looked up from germline, CDR1 is MNHNY and CDR2 is SVGAGI (reference sequence). Trimming cost V 3 bases and J 5 bases, with 14 bases left between them. The CDR3 loop spans 15 amino acids. CDR3 in amino acids: CASSYGRGPDQPQHF. DNA for the CDR3: TGTGCCAGCAGTTATGGGAGGGGCCCGGATCAGCCCCAGCATTTT.

The sample holds a few counts of this clone. The chain uses TRBV7-9 and TRBJ1-2; D is ambiguous. V was shortened by 6 bases and J by 2 bases, with 7 bases between the two germline ends. The CDR3 consists of 12 residues. CDR1 is SEHNR and CDR2 is FQNEAQ in the germline V gene (reference sequence). CDR3 nucleotides: TGTGCCAGCAGGGGCAGCAACTATGGCTACACCTTC. Its protein is CASRGSNYGYTF.

CDR3 in amino acids: CASSLTGNTEAFF. In DNA form, the CDR3 reads TGCGCCAGCAGCTTAACAGGGAACACTGAAGCTTTCTTT. The chain uses TRBV5-1 and TRBJ1-1; tentative D call: TRBD1 (5 bases). V was clipped by 2 bases and J by 1 base, with 6 bases between them. Germline values: CDR1 SGHRS, CDR2 YFSETQ. The CDR3 totals 13 residues.

This rearrangement joins TRBV9 to TRBJ2-7; unclear D gene. The CDR3 has 14 residues. Trimming left V 2 bases short and J 2 bases short, with 11 bases between. Germline V gives CDR1 SGDLS, CDR2 YYNGEE. This chain's CDR3 is CASSVSGLPYEQYF. The DNA for the CDR3 is TGTGCCAGCAGCGTTTCCGGATTGCCCTACGAGCAGTACTTC.

The chain couples TRBV7-6 to TRBJ2-7; D may be TRBD2 (6 bases). Trimming took off 5 bases at V and 0 bases at J, with 14 bases between the two ends. The germline V gene has CDR1 SGHVS and CDR2 FNYEAQ. This CDR3 is built from 15 residues. CDR3 residues: CASSHTSGGSYEQYF. CDR3 DNA: TGTGCCAGCAGCCACACCTCCGGGGGCTCCTACGAGCAGTACTTC.

This chain connects TRBV25-1 to TRBJ2-7; D remains ambiguous. Germline V gene data show CDR1 as MGHDK and CDR2 as SYGVNS. Trimming removed 6 bases from V and 5 bases from J, with 20 bases in between. CDR3 size: 15 residues. The CDR3 spells CASSLGTGFSNEQYF. The DNA of the CDR3 is TGTGCCAGCAGCTTGGGTACCGGGTTTAGCAACGAGCAGTACTTC.

The chain employs TRBV7-6 and TRBJ1-5, with a possible D match to TRBD1 (5 bases). Germline CDR1 and CDR2: SGHVS and FNYEAQ. The CDR3 length is 13 residues. V was cut by 6 bases and J by 5 bases, with 11 bases left in between. For the CDR3, the DNA is TGTGCCAGCAGTTGGGACGGAGATCAGCCCCAGCATTTT. This encodes CASSWDGDQPQHF.

The V and J genes are TRBV11-3 and TRBJ2-7, with D tentatively TRBD2 (5 bases). The CDR3 has 14 residues. The germline V gene encodes CDR1 SGHNT and CDR2 YENEEA. Trimming removed 2 bases from V and 5 bases from J, with 13 bases in between. CDR3 in amino acids: CASSLWGEGDEQYF. The DNA for the CDR3 is TGTGCCAGCAGCTTATGGGGAGAAGGAGACGAGCAGTACTTC.

By sample share, this clone is medium-sized. The chain carries TRBV2 and TRBJ2-7, with D hard to call. The CDR3 has 12 residues. Trimming took off 8 bases at V and 5 bases at J, with 13 bases between the two ends. Germline V CDR1 and CDR2: SNHLY, FYNNEI. CDR3 sequence reads: CASERLGDEQYF. In DNA, the CDR3 is TGTGCCAGCGAGAGGTTAGGAGACGAGCAGTACTTC.

V usage is TRBV6-5 and J usage is TRBJ2-7, with 8 bases matching TRBD1. From germline, CDR1 is MNHEY and CDR2 SVGAGI. The CDR3 length is 13 residues. J was trimmed by 2 bases and V by 4 bases; bases with no gene match: 1. CDR3 sequence: CASSSRGPYEQYF. Written as DNA, the CDR3 is TGTGCCAGCAGTTCCAGGGGGCCCTACGAGCAGTACTTC.

The chain uses TRBV6-7 and TRBJ1-5, with TRBD1 matching over 10 bases. TRBV6-7 is recorded as an ORF, its role being uncertain. The CDR3 totals 17 residues. Unmatched junction bases numbered 5, after V lost 2 bases and J lost 1 base. As DNA, the CDR3 is TGTGCCAGCAGTTACCCGACAGGGGGCAGGAGCAATCAGCCCCAGCATTTT. Translating gives CASSYPTGGRSNQPQHF.

This rearrangement joins TRBV6-5 to TRBJ1-2; 8 nucleotides agree with TRBD1. With 7 bases clipped from V and 6 bases from J, the junction kept 7 bases outside the gene matches. The V gene's germline CDR1 is MNHEY and CDR2 SVGAGI. This CDR3 spans 13 amino acids. The CDR3 DNA reads TGTGCCAGCACGACGGACAGGGCGGATGGCTACACCTTC. It codes for CASTTDRADGYTF.

The chain recombines TRBV6-6 with TRBJ1-1; D call uncertain. CDR1 and CDR2 from the germline V gene are MNHNY and SVGAGI (reference sequence). CDR3 length equals 14 residues. V lost 1 base and J 4 bases, leaving 10 bases between the germline ends. CDR3 sequence (DNA): TGTGCCAGCAGTTACTTCGGGGAACGCACTGAAGCTTTCTTT. Protein sequence: CASSYFGERTEAFF.

The chain combines TRBV2 with TRBJ2-7; TRBD2 is a possible D gene (6 bases). Trimming took off 8 bases at V and 4 bases at J, with 18 bases between the two ends. This CDR3 region has 14 residues. Per germline, CDR1 SNHLY and CDR2 FYNNEI. Here the CDR3 DNA reads TGTGCCAGCGTCACGGAGGGGAAAAATTACGAGCAGTACTTC. Its protein is CASVTEGKNYEQYF.